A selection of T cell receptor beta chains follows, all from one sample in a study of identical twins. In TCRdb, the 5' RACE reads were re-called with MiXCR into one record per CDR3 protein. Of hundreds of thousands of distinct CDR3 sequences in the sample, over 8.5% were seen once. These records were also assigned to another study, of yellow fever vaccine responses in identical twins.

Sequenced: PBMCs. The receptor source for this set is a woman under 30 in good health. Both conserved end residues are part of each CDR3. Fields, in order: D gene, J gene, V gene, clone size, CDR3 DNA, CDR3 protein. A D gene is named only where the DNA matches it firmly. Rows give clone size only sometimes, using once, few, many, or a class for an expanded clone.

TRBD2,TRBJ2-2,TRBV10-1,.,TGCGCCAGCAGTGAGTGGCGGGAGCGACGAACCGGGGAGCTGTTTTTT,CASSEWRERRTGELFF
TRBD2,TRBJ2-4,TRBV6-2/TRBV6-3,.,TGTGCCAGCAGTTACCCCGGGATAGCGGGGGTTGGGAACATTCAGTACTTC,CASSYPGIAGVGNIQYF
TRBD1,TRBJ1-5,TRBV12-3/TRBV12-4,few,TGTGCCAGCACCGCGGACAGGATCAATCAGCCCCAGCATTTT,CASTADRINQPQHF
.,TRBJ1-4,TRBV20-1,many,TGCAGTGCTAGGGCCAAATCCCCACGGCCAGTGTTTTTT,CSARAKSPRPVFF
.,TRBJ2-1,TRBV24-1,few,TGTGCCACCAGTGGGGGAAGGAGGGGATCCTACAATGAGCAGTTCTTC,CATSGGRRGSYNEQFF
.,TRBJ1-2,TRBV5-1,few,TGCGCCAGCTTGGGGGACTATGGCTACACCTTC,CASLGDYGYTF
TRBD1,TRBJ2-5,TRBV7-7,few,TGTGCTAGCAGCATCGGGACAGGGGGCTACCAAGAGACCCAGTACTTC,CASSIGTGGYQETQYF
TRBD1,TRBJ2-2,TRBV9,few,TGTGCCAGCAGCGGATACAGGGGAACGAACACCGGGGAGCTGTTTTTT,CASSGYRGTNTGELFF
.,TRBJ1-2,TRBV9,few,TGTGCCAGCAGCGTAGGCGTTTCCAGGTCGGGGTGGTTTACGGATGGCTACACCTTC,CASSVGVSRSGWFTDGYTF
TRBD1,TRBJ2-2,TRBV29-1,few,TGCAGCGGACAGGGGACCCTCACCGGGGAGCTGTTTTTT,CSGQGTLTGELFF
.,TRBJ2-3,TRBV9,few,TGTGCCAGCAGCGAATCTGTTTTGGGTACGCAGTATTTT,CASSESVLGTQYF
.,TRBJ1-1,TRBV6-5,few,TGTGCCAGCAGTTACTCCACAGTAAGAGGGGCTGAAGCTTTCTTT,CASSYSTVRGAEAFF
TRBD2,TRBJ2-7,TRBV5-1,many,TGCGCCAGCAGCGGCCGGGGGGGTAACTACGAGCAGTACTTC,CASSGRGGNYEQYF
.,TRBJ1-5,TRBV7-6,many,TGTGCCAGCAGCTTAGCTGTGGGCGGCGGGAATGGCAATCAGCCCCAGCATTTT,CASSLAVGGGNGNQPQHF
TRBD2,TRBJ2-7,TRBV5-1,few,TGCGCCAGCAGCTTGGGCGGGGGGACTTACTACGAGCAGTACTTC,CASSLGGGTYYEQYF
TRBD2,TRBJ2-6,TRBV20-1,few,TGCAGTGCTAGAGATCGGGGGGGTGCCGGGGCCAACGTCCTGACTTTC,CSARDRGGAGANVLTF
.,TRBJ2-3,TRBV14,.,TGTGCCAGCAGCCTGGGGGTCCGGGGAGATACGCAGTATTTT,CASSLGVRGDTQYF
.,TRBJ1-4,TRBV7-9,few,TGTGCCAGCAGCGGACAGACAACTAATGAAAAACTGTTTTTT,CASSGQTTNEKLFF
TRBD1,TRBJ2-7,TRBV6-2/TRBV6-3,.,TGTGCCAGCAGTTACAGACGGGACAGGGGGACCTACGAGCAGTACTTC,CASSYRRDRGTYEQYF
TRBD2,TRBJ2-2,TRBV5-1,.,TGCGCCAGCAGCCGGACTAGCGAAAAAACCGGGGAGCTGTTTTTT,CASSRTSEKTGELFF
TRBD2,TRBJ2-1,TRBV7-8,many,TGTGCCAGCAGCTTTGTTAGCGGGAGTGAGCAGTTCTTC,CASSFVSGSEQFF
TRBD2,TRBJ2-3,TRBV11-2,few,TGTGCCAGCAGCTCCCAATTACTAGCGGGAGGTTTGGCGGATACGCAGTATTTT,CASSSQLLAGGLADTQYF
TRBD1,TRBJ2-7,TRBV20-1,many,TGCAGTGCTAGGGACAGGGGGCGATACGAGCAGTACTTC,CSARDRGRYEQYF
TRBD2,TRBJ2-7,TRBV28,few,TGTGCCTCAGGGAGCGGGAGTGGATACGAGCAGTACTTC,CASGSGSGYEQYF
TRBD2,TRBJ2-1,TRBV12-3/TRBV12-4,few,TGTGCCAGCAGTTTAGGAGGGACTAGCGGGAGATTGAATGAGCAGTTCTTC,CASSLGGTSGRLNEQFF
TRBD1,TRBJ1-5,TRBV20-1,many,TGCAGTGCCCAGGGGGGGAGGAATCAGCCCCAGCATTTT,CSAQGGRNQPQHF
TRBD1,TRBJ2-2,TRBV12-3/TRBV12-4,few,TGTGCCAGCAGTTTGACAGGGAACGGGGAGCTGTTTTTT,CASSLTGNGELFF
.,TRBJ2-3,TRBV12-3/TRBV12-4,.,TGTGCCAGCAGGACAACCGCGAAGCCAGATACGCAGTATTTT,CASRTTAKPDTQYF
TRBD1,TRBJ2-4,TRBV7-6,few,TGTGCCAGCAGGGGGGACAGAGCCAAAAACATTCAGTACTTC,CASRGDRAKNIQYF
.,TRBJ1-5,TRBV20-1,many,TGCAGTGCTAGTGCGGAATCTGATCAGCCCCAGCATTTT,CSASAESDQPQHF
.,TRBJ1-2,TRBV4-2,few,TGTGCCAGCAGCCCTCGATCCCGGATGGCTAACTATGGCTACACCTTC,CASSPRSRMANYGYTF
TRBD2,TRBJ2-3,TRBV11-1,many,TGTGCCAGCACCCAGCCCCGACTAGCGGGAGGGTCTAGCACAGATACGCAGTATTTT,CASTQPRLAGGSSTDTQYF
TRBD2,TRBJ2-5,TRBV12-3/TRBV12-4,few,TGTGCCAACAGTCAGCGGGGGGGCGGAGAGACCCAGTACTTC,CANSQRGGGETQYF
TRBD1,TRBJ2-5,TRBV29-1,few,TGCAGCGTGACCCAGGGGGTAGAGACCCAGTACTTC,CSVTQGVETQYF
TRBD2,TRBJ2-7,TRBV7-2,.,TGTGCCAGCAGCCAAATAGCGGGGCCACAATACGAGCAGTACTTC,CASSQIAGPQYEQYF
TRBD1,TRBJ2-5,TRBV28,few,TGTGCCAGCAGGCCTACCGGGACAGGAGAGACCCAGTACTTC,CASRPTGTGETQYF
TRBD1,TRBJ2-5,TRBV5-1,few,TGCGCCAGCAGCTTGGACCAGGGGGCGTACAGCCAAGAGACCCAGTACTTC,CASSLDQGAYSQETQYF
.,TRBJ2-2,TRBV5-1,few,TGCGCCAGCAGCCCCCCGGGGGCGGCGAACACCGGGGAGCTGTTTTTT,CASSPPGAANTGELFF
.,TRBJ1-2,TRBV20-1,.,TGCAGTGCTCCCGCCTACCGAGGCTATGGCTACACCTTC,CSAPAYRGYGYTF
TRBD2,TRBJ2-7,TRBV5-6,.,TGTGCCAGCAGCTTGAGCGGGAGTGCCTACGAGCAGTACTTC,CASSLSGSAYEQYF
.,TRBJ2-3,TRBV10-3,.,TGTGCCATCAGGCCGGTGGGGGGTACAGATACGCAGTATTTT,CAIRPVGGTDTQYF
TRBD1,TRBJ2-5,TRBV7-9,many,TGTGCCAGCAGCTTACCTACCGGGACAGCCCGGGAGACCCAGTACTTC,CASSLPTGTARETQYF
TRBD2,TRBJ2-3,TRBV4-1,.,TGCGCCAGCAGCACCCCCGGGACTATGGATTTT,CASSTPGTMDF
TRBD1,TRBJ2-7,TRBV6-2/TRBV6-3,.,TGTGCCAGCAGTCTAGACGACAGGGACGGCTCGTACGAGCAGTACTTC,CASSLDDRDGSYEQYF
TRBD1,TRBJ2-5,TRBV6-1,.,TGTGCCAGCAGTGAACGTGTGGGGACAGAAGTCTTGGAGACCCAGTACTTC,CASSERVGTEVLETQYF
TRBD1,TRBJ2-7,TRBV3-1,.,TGTGCCAGCAGCCAAGATTCGAGGACAGGGTCCTACGAGCAGTACTTC,CASSQDSRTGSYEQYF
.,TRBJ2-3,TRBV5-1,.,TGCGCCAGCAGCTTGGCCGGATTCCCCACAGATACGCAGTATTTT,CASSLAGFPTDTQYF
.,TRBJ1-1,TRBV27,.,TGTGCCAGCAGTTCTCCAGGAAGTAACACTGAAGCCTTCTTT,CASSSPGSNTEAFF
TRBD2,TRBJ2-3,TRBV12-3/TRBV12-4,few,TGTGCCAGCAGACAACGGACTAGCGGGAGTGACGCAGATACGCAGTATTTT,CASRQRTSGSDADTQYF
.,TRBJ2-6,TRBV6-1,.,TGTGCCAGCAGAACAGGGAGTGGGGCCAACGTCCTGACTTTC,CASRTGSGANVLTF
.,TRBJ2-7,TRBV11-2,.,TGTGCCAGCAGCTTAACTGCAAGCCCGGGTGGGCTCGAGCAGTACTTC,CASSLTASPGGLEQYF
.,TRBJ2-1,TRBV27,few,TGTGCCAGCAGTTTATCCCAGGGTTACAATGAGCAGTTCTTC,CASSLSQGYNEQFF
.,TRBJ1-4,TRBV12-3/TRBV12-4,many,TGTGCCAGCAGTTCACTCGACCATTCTAATGAAAAACTGTTTTTT,CASSSLDHSNEKLFF
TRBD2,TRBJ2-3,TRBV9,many,TGTGCCAGCAGCGTATTCTCCGGGACTAGCACCACAGATACGCAGTATTTT,CASSVFSGTSTTDTQYF
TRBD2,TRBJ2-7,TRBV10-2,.,TGCGCCAGCATCTTATTAGCGGGAGGGCCGGGTGAGCAGTACTTC,CASILLAGGPGEQYF
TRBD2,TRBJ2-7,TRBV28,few,TGTGCCAGCAGACGACTAGCGGGAGGTTCCTACGAGCAGTACTTC,CASRRLAGGSYEQYF
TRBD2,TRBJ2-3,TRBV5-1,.,TGCGCCAGCAGCTTGGAACTAGCGGGGGATACGCAGTATTTT,CASSLELAGDTQYF
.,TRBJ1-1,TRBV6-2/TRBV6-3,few,TGTGCCAGCAGAGACATCGACGTGAACACTGAAGCTTTCTTT,CASRDIDVNTEAFF